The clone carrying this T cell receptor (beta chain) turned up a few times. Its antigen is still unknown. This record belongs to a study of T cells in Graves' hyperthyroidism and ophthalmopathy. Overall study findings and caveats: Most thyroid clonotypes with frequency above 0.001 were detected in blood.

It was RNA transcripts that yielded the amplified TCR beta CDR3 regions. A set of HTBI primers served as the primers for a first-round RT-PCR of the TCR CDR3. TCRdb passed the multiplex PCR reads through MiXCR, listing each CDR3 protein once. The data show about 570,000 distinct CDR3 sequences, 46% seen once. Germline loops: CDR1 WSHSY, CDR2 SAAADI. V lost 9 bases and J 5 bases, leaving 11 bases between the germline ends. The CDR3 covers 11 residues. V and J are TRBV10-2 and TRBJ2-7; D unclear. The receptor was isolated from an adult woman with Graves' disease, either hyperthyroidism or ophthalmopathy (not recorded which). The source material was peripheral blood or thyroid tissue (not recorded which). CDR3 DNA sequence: TGCGCCAGTTGGTACCAAAACGAGCAGTACTTC. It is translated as CASWYQNEQYF.